The 13 T cell receptor beta chains reported below all come from one sample, sequenced in a study of post-analysis software for immune sequencing data. Overall study findings and caveats: The study found TRBV5-6, TRBV5-1 and TRBV20-1 among a few TRBV segments more frequent in patients than controls.

TCR beta cDNA libraries included unique molecular identifiers. In TCRdb, the PCR reads were re-called with MiXCR into one record per CDR3 protein. The table lists about 430,000 distinct CDR3 sequences, approximately 37% of them singletons. Antigens for these TCRs are unknown. Sequenced material: blood. The receptor set was obtained from a girl aged 2 to 10 with multiple sclerosis.

The CDR3 nucleotides are TGTGCCAGCAGTTTACAGGTCGGGTCCAGCGAGCAGTTCTTC. This gives the protein CASSLQVGSSEQFF. This chain connects TRBV28 to TRBJ2-1; D is unresolved. There are 14 residues in the CDR3. V dropped 2 bases and J dropped 10 bases, with 15 bases sitting between them. Per the germline V gene, CDR1 is MDHEN and CDR2 is SYDVKM. Full variable domain (missing parts from reference TRBV28 and TRBJ2-1): DVKVTQSSRYLVKRTGEKVFLECVQDMDHENMFWYRQDPGLGLRLIYFSYDVKMKEKGDIPEGYSVSREKKERFSLILESASTNQTSMYLCASSLQVGSSEQFFGPGTRLTVL.

The chain employs TRBV29-1 and TRBJ2-3; D is undetermined. Trimming took off 5 bases at V and 4 bases at J, with 7 bases between the two ends. The germline gives CDR1 SQVTM, CDR2 ANQGSEA. CDR3 length: 11 residues. CDR3 residues: CSVKGPDTQYF. The CDR3 DNA reads TGCAGCGTTAAGGGCCCAGATACGCAGTATTTT.

About this clonotype: At one end the junction does not follow the germline gene, possibly because of a read error. The CDR3 spells CSPSGISYNEQFF. For the CDR3, the DNA is TGCAGTCCTAGCGGGATATCCTACAATGAGCAGTTCTTC. The chain recombines TRBV20-1 with TRBJ2-1; 9 nucleotides align to TRBD2. The CDR3 consists of 13 residues. Germline-derived CDR1 and CDR2 are DFQATT and SNEGSKA (reference sequence).

This chain uses TRBV24-1 with TRBJ2-4; a weak D match, TRBD2 (6 bases). The last part of the DNA fits TRBJ2-7 better; the J call may be wrong. Germline CDR1 and CDR2: KGHDR and SFDVKD. The CDR3 has 14 amino acids. In DNA, the CDR3 is TGTGCCACCAGTGATTCCGGGGAGGCCTACGAGCAGTACTTC. Its translation: CATSDSGEAYEQYF.

The chain couples TRBV20-1 to TRBJ1-2; D call uncertain. Trimming stripped 0 bases from V and 10 bases from J, with 15 bases between. The CDR3 is made up of 13 amino acids. Germline V lookup: CDR1 DFQATT, CDR2 SNEGSKA (reference sequence). CDR3: CSARDFKLAVYTF. CDR3 DNA sequence: TGCAGTGCTAGAGATTTTAAACTAGCGGTCTACACCTTC.

The sample holds one count of this clonotype. The chain links TRBV30 to TRBJ1-2; perhaps TRBD1 as D (5 bases). The germline CDR1 and CDR2 sequences are GTSNPN and SVGIG (reference sequence). The ends were cut back, 0 bases at V and 0 bases at J, with 8 bases in the middle. The CDR3 sequence is 14 residues long. The CDR3 nucleotides are TGTGCCTGGAGTGTAGGGGAAACTAACTATGGCTACACCTTC. It codes for CAWSVGETNYGYTF.

This chain connects TRBV9 to TRBJ2-3; D is ambiguous. V lost 0 bases, J lost 4 bases, and 9 bases lay in between. This CDR3 is built from 14 residues. Per the germline V gene, CDR1 is SGDLS and CDR2 is YYNGEE. The CDR3 protein is CASSVGPGPDTQYF. As DNA, the CDR3 is TGTGCCAGCAGCGTAGGGCCGGGTCCAGATACGCAGTATTTT.

This clonotype was seen a few times. CDR3 residues: CASSSRTGAANSPLHF. In DNA form, the CDR3 reads TGTGCCAGCAGTTCCCGGACAGGGGCGGCTAATTCACCCCTCCACTTT. J is TRBJ1-6 and V is TRBV12-3 or TRBV12-4; 9 bases match TRBD1. This CDR3 comprises 16 residues. Losses at the gene ends were 4 bases for V and 6 bases for J; bases not matched to a gene: 7.

The V gene is TRBV6-5, the J gene TRBJ1-1; TRBD1 matches 9 bases. From germline, CDR1 is MNHEY and CDR2 SVGAGI. The CDR3 sequence is 15 residues long. The ends lost 2 bases at V and 7 bases at J; junction bases unmatched: 8. The DNA for the CDR3 is TGTGCCAGCAGTTACCTCAGGCCGGGACAGGGTGAAGCTTTCTTT. It is translated as CASSYLRPGQGEAFF.

The chain combines TRBV24-1 with TRBJ1-2, with TRBD1 matching 11 bases. Germline V lookup: CDR1 KGHDR, CDR2 SFDVKD. Germline trimming cut 3 bases from V and 4 bases from J; bases unmatched to any gene: 0. This CDR3 comprises 14 residues. In DNA, the CDR3 is TGTGCCACCAGTGATGGACAGGGGGCCTATGGCTACACCTTC. Its protein is CATSDGQGAYGYTF.

The chain uses TRBV7-6 and TRBJ2-4; 7 positions agree with TRBD1. The junction had 5 bases not matched to a gene; V was cut back by 5 bases and J by 1 base. The CDR3 extends over 15 amino acids. Per the germline V gene, CDR1 is SGHVS and CDR2 is FNYEAQ. CDR3 loop: CASSPKGAAKNIQYF. The CDR3 coding sequence is TGTGCCAGCAGCCCGAAGGGGGCGGCCAAAAACATTCAGTACTTC. Using reference TRBV7-6 and TRBJ2-4 for the parts outside the CDR3, the full variable domain is GAGVSQSPRYKVTKRGQDVALRCDPISGHVSLYWYRQALGQGPEFLTYFNYEAQQDKSGLPNDRFSAERPEGSISTLTIQRTEQRDSAMYRCASSPKGAAKNIQYFGAGTRLSVL.

The DNA for the CDR3 is TGTGCCAGCAGTCAACGCGGGGAACCGAGGGAGACCCAGTACTTC. Protein product: CASSQRGEPRETQYF. The chain uses TRBV6-2 or TRBV6-3 and TRBJ2-5, with TRBD2 as a possible D gene (6 bases). With 5 bases removed from V and 5 bases from J, the gap between germline ends came to 18 bases. Per germline, CDR1 MNHEY and CDR2 SVGEGT. This CDR3 is built from 15 residues.

The sample holds a few counts of this clonotype. The CDR3 DNA reads as TGCAGTGCTAGGGATAGGTTTCTCTACACAGATACGCAGTATTTT. This sequence encodes CSARDRFLYTDTQYF. This sequence joins TRBV20-1 and TRBJ2-3; D is undetermined. The CDR3 is 15 residues long. Looked up from germline, CDR1 is DFQATT and CDR2 is SNEGSKA (reference sequence). V was shortened by 3 bases and J by 2 bases, with 15 bases between the two germline ends.